This T cell receptor beta chain derives from a study of human T cells and chemical hapten exposure. Germline CDR1 reads LGHNA; CDR2 reads YNFKEQ. This CDR3 region has 16 residues. V was cut by 1 base and J by 3 bases, with 13 bases left in between. Time point here: pre-sensitization, week 0. Treatment in this sample: therapeutic diphenylcyclopropenone sensitization with weekly scalp DPC. In the source study's methods: Sample TCR totals centred on a median of around 96,000, ranging roughly 20,000 to 750,000. TCRdb analysed the RACE reads with MiXCR anew, one entry per CDR3 protein. TCRdb assigned the V and J calls; the authors' analysis was not used. The table shows tens of thousands of distinct CDR3 sequences, with about 11% occurring only once. This clonotype was seen at least ten times.

The gene calls are TRBV4-2 and TRBJ1-5; D is uncertain. The sample consisted of whole blood, taken in connection with sensitization to the hapten diphenylcyclopropenone (DPC). The TCR originated in a man aged 30-40 years with alopecia areata. Some clones in this sample may be carry-over from other donors' samples. The CDR3 here is CASSQASLRANQPQHF. DNA for the CDR3: TGTGCCAGCAGCCAAGCGTCGCTTCGTGCCAATCAGCCCCAGCATTTT.